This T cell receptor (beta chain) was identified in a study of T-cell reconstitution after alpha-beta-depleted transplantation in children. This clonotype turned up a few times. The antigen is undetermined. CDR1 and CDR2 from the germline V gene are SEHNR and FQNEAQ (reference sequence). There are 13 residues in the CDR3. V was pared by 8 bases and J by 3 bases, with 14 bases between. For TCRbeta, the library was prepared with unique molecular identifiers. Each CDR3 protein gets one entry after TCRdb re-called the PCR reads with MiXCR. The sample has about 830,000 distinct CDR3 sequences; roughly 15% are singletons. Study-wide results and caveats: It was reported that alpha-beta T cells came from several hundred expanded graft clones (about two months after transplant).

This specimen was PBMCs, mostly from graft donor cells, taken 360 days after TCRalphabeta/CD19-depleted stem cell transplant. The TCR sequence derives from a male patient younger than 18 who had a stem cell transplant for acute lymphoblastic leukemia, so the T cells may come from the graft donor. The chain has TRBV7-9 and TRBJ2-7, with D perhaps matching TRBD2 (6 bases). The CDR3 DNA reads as TGTGCCAGCGGTTCCGGGAGCCGCTACGAGCAGTACTTC. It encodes CASGSGSRYEQYF.